The 9 T cell receptor beta chains presented below share a single source sample, sequenced in a study of blood T cell repertoires in COVID-19. Produced via immunoSEQ multiplex PCR; TCRdb's table is partial and in-frame only. The sample includes 110,000 to 150,000 clones, 70% to 90% of them seen just once. The sequencing sample was made of peripheral blood. The receptors originated from a human donor in a cohort sampled during active COVID-19.

The chain links TRBV11-2 to TRBJ2-5, with D perhaps TRBD2 (6 bases). Germline CDR1 reads SGHAT; CDR2 reads FQNNGV. The ends were cut back, 4 bases at V and 2 bases at J, with 11 bases in the middle. CDR3 length equals 14 residues. The CDR3 nucleotides read TGTGCCAGCAGCTCCTCCCGGGGGCAAGAGACCCAGTACTTC. Protein sequence: CASSSSRGQETQYF.

The V and J genes are TRBV10-3 and TRBJ2-3; unclear D gene. CDR1 is ENHRY, CDR2 SYGVKD, per germline. V shed 10 bases and J shed 4 bases, with 18 bases lying between them. The CDR3 totals 14 residues. CDR3 DNA sequence: TGTGCCAGCCGGTGGGCGCACCCCGCAGATACGCAGTATTTT. Its translation: CASRWAHPADTQYF.

The gene calls are TRBV9 and TRBJ2-3; D might be TRBD1 (6 bases). The CDR3 loop spans 14 amino acids. Trimming left V 3 bases short and J 0 bases short, with 8 bases between. Germline values: CDR1 SGDLS, CDR2 YYNGEE. The CDR3, as DNA: TGTGCCAGCAGCGGCAGGGGTAGCACAGATACGCAGTATTTT. Residues: CASSGRGSTDTQYF.

The V gene is TRBV5-6, the J gene TRBJ2-5; D gene unclear. The CDR3 is made up of 12 amino acids. The V end was cut by 0 bases, the J end by 6 bases, with 6 bases between. CDR1 SGHDT and CDR2 YYEEEE come from the germline V gene. As DNA, the CDR3 is TGTGCCAGCAGCTTGGGTCTAAAGACCCAGTACTTC. Its translation is CASSLGLKTQYF.

This clone was detected only once. The gene calls are TRBV19 and TRBJ2-1, with TRBD2 as a possible D gene (6 bases). The CDR3 covers 16 residues. CDR1 and CDR2 from the germline V gene are LNHDA and SQIVND (reference sequence). Trimming removed 3 bases at V and 5 bases at J, with 17 bases between. CDR3: CASSISLAMTNNEQFF. Written as DNA, the CDR3 is TGTGCCAGTAGTATCAGCCTAGCGATGACTAACAATGAGCAGTTCTTC. The whole variable domain, remainder taken from reference TRBV19 and TRBJ2-1, is DGGITQSPKYLFRKEGQNVTLSCEQNLNHDAMYWYRQDPGQGLRLIYYSQIVNDFQKGDIAEGYSVSREKKESFPLTVTSAQKNPTAFYLCASSISLAMTNNEQFFGPGTRLTVL.

This chain uses TRBV7-9 with TRBJ2-7; D perhaps matches TRBD1 (6 bases). Germline assignment: CDR1 SEHNR and CDR2 FQNEAQ (reference sequence). V lost 0 bases and J lost 7, with 13 bases in between. The CDR3 covers 14 residues. CDR3 protein: CASSLAIQGHEQYF. CDR3 nucleotide sequence: TGTGCCAGCAGCTTAGCAATACAGGGACATGAGCAGTACTTC.

V is TRBV7-3 and J is TRBJ2-1, with TRBD1 matching over 7 bases. Germline trimming cut 5 bases from V and 6 bases from J; bases unmatched to any gene: 10. The CDR3 covers 15 residues. Looked up from germline, CDR1 is SGHTA and CDR2 is FQGTGA. CDR3 region: CASSGGNRGANEQFF. The DNA of the CDR3 is TGTGCCAGCAGCGGAGGAAACAGGGGAGCCAATGAGCAGTTCTTC. Complete variable domain (other parts from reference TRBV7-3 and TRBJ2-1): GAGVSQTPSNKVTEKGKYVELRCDPISGHTALYWYRQSLGQGPEFLIYFQGTGAADDSGLPNDRFFAVRPEGSVSTLKIQRTERGDSAVYLCASSGGNRGANEQFFGPGTRLTVL.

This clone appeared a single time. V and J are TRBV2 and TRBJ2-7, with 7 bases lining up with TRBD2. Trimming removed 11 bases from V and 3 bases from J; junction bases left unmatched: 13. Germline loops: CDR1 SNHLY, CDR2 FYNNEI. There are 14 residues in the CDR3. The CDR3 bases are TGTGCCGGCGCGCGGGAGAGAGGGAACTACGAGCAGTACTTC. As protein: CAGARERGNYEQYF. Full variable domain (outside the CDR3, taken from reference TRBV2 and TRBJ2-7): EPEVTQTPSHQVTQMGQEVILRCVPISNHLYFYWYRQILGQKVEFLVSFYNNEISEKSEIFDDQFSVERPDGSNFTLKIRSTKLEDSAMYFCAGARERGNYEQYFGPGTRLTVT.

The chain joins TRBV19 to TRBJ2-3, with TRBD1 as a possible D gene (6 bases). The CDR3 runs to 17 residues. Trimming took off 5 bases at V and 4 bases at J, with 22 bases between the two ends. Germline-derived CDR1 and CDR2 are LNHDA and SQIVND (reference sequence). The DNA of the CDR3 is TGTGCCAGTAGTTTGGCCGCTGACAGGTTGTTTGCAGATACGCAGTATTTT. It is translated as CASSLAADRLFADTQYF.